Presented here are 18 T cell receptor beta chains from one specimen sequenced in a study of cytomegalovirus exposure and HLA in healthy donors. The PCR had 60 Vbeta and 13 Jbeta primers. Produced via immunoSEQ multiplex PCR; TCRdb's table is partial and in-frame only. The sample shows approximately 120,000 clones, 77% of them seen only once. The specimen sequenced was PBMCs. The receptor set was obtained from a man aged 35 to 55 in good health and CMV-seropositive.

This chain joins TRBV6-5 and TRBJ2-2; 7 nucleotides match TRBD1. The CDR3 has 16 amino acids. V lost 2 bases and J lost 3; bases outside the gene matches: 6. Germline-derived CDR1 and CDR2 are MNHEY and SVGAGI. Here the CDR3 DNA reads TGTGCCAGCAGTTACCGGATCACAGGGGACACCGGGGAGCTGTTTTTT. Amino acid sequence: CASSYRITGDTGELFF.

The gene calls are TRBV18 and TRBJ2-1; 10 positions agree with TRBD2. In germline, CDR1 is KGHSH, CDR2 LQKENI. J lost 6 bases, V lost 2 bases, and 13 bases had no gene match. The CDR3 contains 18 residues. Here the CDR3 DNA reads TGTGCCAGCTCACCATCCTGGGACTTTTCTAGCGGGGGCAATGAGCAGTTCTTC. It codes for CASSPSWDFSSGGNEQFF.

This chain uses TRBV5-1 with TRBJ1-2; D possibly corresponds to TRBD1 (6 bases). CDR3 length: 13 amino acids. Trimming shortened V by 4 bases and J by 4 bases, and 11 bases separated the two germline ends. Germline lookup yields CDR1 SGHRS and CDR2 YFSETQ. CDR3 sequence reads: CASSTRDTYGYTF. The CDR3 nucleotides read TGCGCCAGCAGCACCCGGGACACCTATGGCTACACCTTC.

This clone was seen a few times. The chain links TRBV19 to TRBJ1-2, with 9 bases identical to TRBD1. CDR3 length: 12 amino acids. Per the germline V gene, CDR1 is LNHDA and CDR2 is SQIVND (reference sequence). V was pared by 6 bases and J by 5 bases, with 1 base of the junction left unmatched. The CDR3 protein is CASRTGGYGYTF. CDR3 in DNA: TGTGCCAGTAGGACAGGGGGTTATGGCTACACCTTC. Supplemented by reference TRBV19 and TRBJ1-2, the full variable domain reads DGGITQSPKYLFRKEGQNVTLSCEQNLNHDAMYWYRQDPGQGLRLIYYSQIVNDFQKGDIAEGYSVSREKKESFPLTVTSAQKNPTAFYLCASRTGGYGYTFGSGTRLTVV.

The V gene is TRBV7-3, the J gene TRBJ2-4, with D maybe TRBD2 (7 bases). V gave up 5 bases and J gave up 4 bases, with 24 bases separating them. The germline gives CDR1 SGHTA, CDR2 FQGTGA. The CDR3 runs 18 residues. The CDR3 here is CASSLGGRGPGEKNIQYF. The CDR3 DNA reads TGTGCCAGCAGCCTCGGGGGGCGGGGCCCCGGGGAGAAAAACATTCAGTACTTC.

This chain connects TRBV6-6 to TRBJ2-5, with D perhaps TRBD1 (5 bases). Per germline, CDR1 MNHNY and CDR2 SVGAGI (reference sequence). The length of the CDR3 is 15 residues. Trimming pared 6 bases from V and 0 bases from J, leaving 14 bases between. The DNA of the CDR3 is TGTGCCAGCAGACAACGGACACTGTACCAAGAGACCCAGTACTTC. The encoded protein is CASRQRTLYQETQYF.

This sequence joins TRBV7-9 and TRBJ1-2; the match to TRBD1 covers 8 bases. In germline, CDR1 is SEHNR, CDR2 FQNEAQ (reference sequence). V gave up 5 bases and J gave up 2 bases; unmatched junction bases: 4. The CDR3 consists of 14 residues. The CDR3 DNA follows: TGTGCCAGCAGCCCGGCAGGGGGCAACTATGGCTACACCTTC. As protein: CASSPAGGNYGYTF.

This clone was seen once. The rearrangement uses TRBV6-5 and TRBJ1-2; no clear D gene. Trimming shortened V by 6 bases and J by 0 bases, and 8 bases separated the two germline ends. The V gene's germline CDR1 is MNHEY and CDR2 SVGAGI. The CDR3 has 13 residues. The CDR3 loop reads CASRGRTNYGYTF. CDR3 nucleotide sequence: TGTGCCAGCAGGGGCAGAACTAACTATGGCTACACCTTC.

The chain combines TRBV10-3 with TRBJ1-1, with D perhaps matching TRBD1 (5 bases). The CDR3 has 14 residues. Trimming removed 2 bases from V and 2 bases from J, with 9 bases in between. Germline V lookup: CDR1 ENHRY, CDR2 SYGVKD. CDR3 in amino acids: CAISEIGANTEAFF. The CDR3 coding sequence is TGTGCCATCAGTGAGATAGGGGCCAACACTGAAGCTTTCTTT.

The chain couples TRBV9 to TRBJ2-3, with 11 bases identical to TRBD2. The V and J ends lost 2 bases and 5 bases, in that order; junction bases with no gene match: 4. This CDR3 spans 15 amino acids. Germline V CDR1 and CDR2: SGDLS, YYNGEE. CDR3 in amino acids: CASSVLAGGLDTQYF. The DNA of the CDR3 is TGTGCCAGCAGCGTCCTAGCGGGGGGCCTAGATACGCAGTATTTT. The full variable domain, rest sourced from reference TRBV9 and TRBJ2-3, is DSGVTQTPKHLITATGQRVTLRCSPRSGDLSVYWYQQSLDQGLQFLIQYYNGEERAKGNILERFSAQQFPDLHSELNLSSLELGDSALYFCASSVLAGGLDTQYFGPGTRLTVL.

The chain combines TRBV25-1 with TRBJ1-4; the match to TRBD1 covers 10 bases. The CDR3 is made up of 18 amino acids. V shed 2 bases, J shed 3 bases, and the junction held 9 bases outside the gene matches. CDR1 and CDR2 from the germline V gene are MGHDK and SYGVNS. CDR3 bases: TGTGCCAGCAGTGAAGATTCGGGACAGGGGAGGGCTAATGAAAAACTGTTTTTT. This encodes CASSEDSGQGRANEKLFF.

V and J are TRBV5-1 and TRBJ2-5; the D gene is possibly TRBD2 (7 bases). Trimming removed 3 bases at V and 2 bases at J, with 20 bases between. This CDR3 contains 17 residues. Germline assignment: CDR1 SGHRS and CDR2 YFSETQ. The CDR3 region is CASSYGGGGANQETQYF. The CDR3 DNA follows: TGCGCCAGCAGCTACGGTGGCGGGGGCGCAAATCAAGAGACCCAGTACTTC.

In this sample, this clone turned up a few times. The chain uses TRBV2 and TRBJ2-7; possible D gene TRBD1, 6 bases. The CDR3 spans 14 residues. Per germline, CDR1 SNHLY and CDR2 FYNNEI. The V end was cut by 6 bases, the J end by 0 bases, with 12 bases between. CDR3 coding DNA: TGTGCCAGCAGGATCCGGGACACCTCCTACGAGCAGTACTTC. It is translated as CASRIRDTSYEQYF.

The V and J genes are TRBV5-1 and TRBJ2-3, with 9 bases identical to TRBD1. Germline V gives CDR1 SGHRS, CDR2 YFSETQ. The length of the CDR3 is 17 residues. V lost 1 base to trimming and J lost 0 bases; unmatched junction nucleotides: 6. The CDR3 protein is CASSLWGTGLSTDTQYF. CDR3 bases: TGCGCCAGCAGCTTGTGGGGGACAGGGCTTAGCACAGATACGCAGTATTTT. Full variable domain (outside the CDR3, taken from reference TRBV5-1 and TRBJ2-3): KAGVTQTPRYLIKTRGQQVTLSCSPISGHRSVSWYQQTPGQGLQFLFEYFSETQRNKGNFPGRFSGRQFSNSRSEMNVSTLELGDSALYLCASSLWGTGLSTDTQYFGPGTRLTVL.

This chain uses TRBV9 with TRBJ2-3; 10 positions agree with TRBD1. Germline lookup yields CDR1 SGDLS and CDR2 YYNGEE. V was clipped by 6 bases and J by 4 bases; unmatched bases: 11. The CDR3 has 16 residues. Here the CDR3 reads CASTYLTGGSSDTQYF. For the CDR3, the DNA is TGTGCCAGCACCTACTTGACAGGGGGCAGTTCAGATACGCAGTATTTT.

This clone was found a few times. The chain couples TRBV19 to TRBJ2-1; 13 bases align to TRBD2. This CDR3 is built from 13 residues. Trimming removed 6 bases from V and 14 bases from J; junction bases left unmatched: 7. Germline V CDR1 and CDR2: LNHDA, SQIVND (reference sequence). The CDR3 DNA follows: TGTGCCAGTAGCGTGGGACTAGCGGGGAATGAGTTCTTC. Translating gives CASSVGLAGNEFF.

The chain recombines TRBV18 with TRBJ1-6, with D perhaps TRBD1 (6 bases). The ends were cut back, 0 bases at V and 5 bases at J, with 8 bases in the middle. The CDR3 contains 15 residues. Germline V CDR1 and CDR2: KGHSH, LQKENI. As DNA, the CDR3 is TGTGCCAGCTCACCACCCCAGGGGAATAATTCACCCCTCCACTTT. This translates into CASSPPQGNNSPLHF.

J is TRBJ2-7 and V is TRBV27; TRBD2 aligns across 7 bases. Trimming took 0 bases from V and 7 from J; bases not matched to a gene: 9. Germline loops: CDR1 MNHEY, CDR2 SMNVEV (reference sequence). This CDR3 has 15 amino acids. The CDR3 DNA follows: TGTGCCAGCAGTTTATCGGGGGGGGTGGCGGGGGAGCAGTACTTC. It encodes CASSLSGGVAGEQYF.